A selection of T cell receptor beta chains follows, all from one sample in a study of vaccination effects on CD4 cells after COVID-19. These receptors' antigens are unknown. Assay: immunoSEQ multiplex PCR; the TCRdb copy retains only in-frame clones and omits some. The sample includes about 68,000 clones, 80% of them seen just once. Sequencing was performed on CD4+ T cells from PBMCs cultured with SARS-CoV-2 spike peptides, taken before COVID-19 vaccination. These receptor sequences come from a human donor who received a COVID-19 vaccine. Both conserved end residues are trimmed from each CDR3. Not all rows give a size; the values are once, few, many and, for expanded clones, a class.

v_gene	abundance	j_gene	CDR3aa
TRBV19	.	TRBJ2-4	ASSIGPLATLAKNIQY
TRBV6-5	once	TRBJ1-5	ASRPGTGTQPQH
TRBV19	once	TRBJ1-6	ASSFGQIQSPLH
TRBV5-1	few	TRBJ1-1	ASSWRAPSTEAF
TRBV7-2	.	TRBJ2-3	ASSLRATRGDTQY
TRBV6-6	.	TRBJ1-1	ASSYLAEAF
TRBV7-3	.	TRBJ1-1	ASSGTSNTEAF
TRBV9	.	TRBJ2-3	ASSPDGTITDTQY
TRBV5-1	.	TRBJ1-5	ASSKGTGPDQPQH
TRBV20-1	.	TRBJ2-1	SASLGTFNEQF
TRBV6-5	.	TRBJ2-3	ASSYLGQGPDTQY
TRBV14	.	TRBJ1-4	ASSQVRTGNEKLF
TRBV24-1	.	TRBJ1-3	ATSDSRTGDTIY
TRBV4-3	few	TRBJ1-2	ASSQGGAGGEGEGYT
TRBV10-2	once	TRBJ2-5	ASSFMSQETQY